This TCR beta chain originates from a study of post-analysis software for immune sequencing data. V shed 4 bases and J shed 3 bases, with 9 bases lying between them. This CDR3 is built from 13 residues. With respect to this clonotype: Its target is unknown.

The study's findings and limits: Several TRBV segments, TRBV5-6, TRBV5-1 and TRBV20-1 among them, were found more frequent in patients than controls.

Prepared libraries of TCR beta cDNA carried unique molecular identifiers. TCRdb reanalysed the PCR reads using MiXCR and keeps one entry per CDR3 protein. Of about 820,000 distinct CDR3 sequences listed, about 53% are singletons. The chain links TRBV12-3 or TRBV12-4 to TRBJ1-2; unclear D gene. The clonotype was recovered from a girl between 10 and 17 years old with multiple sclerosis. The specimen sequenced was blood. For the CDR3, the DNA is TGTGCCAGCAGTTATCCCGGCCACTATGGCTACACCTTC. Amino acids: CASSYPGHYGYTF.